This entry lists 7 T cell receptor beta chains sequenced from one sample in a study of cytomegalovirus exposure and HLA in healthy donors. The PCR was carried out with 60 Vbeta primers and 13 Jbeta primers. This table comes from immunoSEQ multiplex PCR, and its TCRdb copy is limited to in-frame clones, with some not included. The sample lists 35,000 to 50,000 clones; about 47% were seen once. Specimen: PBMCs. The receptors were gathered from a human donor in good health.

CDR3 nucleotides: TGTGCCAGCAGTTTATATGCGGGGGGCCAAGAGACCCAGTACTTC. Its translation: CASSLYAGGQETQYF. V and J are TRBV28 and TRBJ2-5; TRBD2 matches at 8 bases. Trimming removed 1 base from V and 1 base from J; junction bases left unmatched: 2. The CDR3 runs 15 residues. Germline CDR1 is MDHEN and CDR2 is SYDVKM.

The V and J genes are TRBV2 and TRBJ2-7, with D tentatively TRBD2 (5 bases). V was shortened by 6 bases and J by 2 bases, with 14 bases between the two germline ends. This CDR3 region has 14 residues. CDR1 and CDR2 from the germline V gene are SNHLY and FYNNEI. CDR3 sequence: CASSGRAVTYEQYF. The DNA of the CDR3 is TGTGCCAGCAGCGGTAGAGCGGTTACCTACGAGCAGTACTTC.

V usage is TRBV6-1 and J usage is TRBJ1-5; D gene uncertain. Germline assignment: CDR1 MNHNS and CDR2 SASEGT. The CDR3 is 12 residues long. V was shortened by 0 bases and J by 7 bases, with 4 bases between the two germline ends. CDR3 protein: CASSEARQPQHF. The CDR3 DNA is TGTGCCAGCAGTGAAGCGCGCCAGCCCCAGCATTTT.

The chain carries TRBV28 and TRBJ1-3; 7 bases map to TRBD1. The CDR3 loop spans 15 amino acids. CDR1 is MDHEN, CDR2 SYDVKM, per germline. V lost 6 bases and J lost 5; bases outside the gene matches: 10. CDR3 protein: CASRVAGGDRNTIYF. The CDR3 region has the DNA TGTGCCAGCAGAGTCGCAGGGGGAGATCGAAACACCATATATTTT.

The table lists this clone with a count of one. The chain has TRBV6-6 and TRBJ2-7; 7 nucleotides agree with TRBD2. CDR3 length: 14 amino acids. Trimming cost V 0 bases and J 6 bases; bases outside gene matches: 5. CDR1 is MNHNY, CDR2 SVGAGI, per germline (reference sequence). The CDR3 coding sequence is TGTGCCAGCAGTTACTCGGGAGGGCGTAGCGAGCAGTACTTC. It translates to CASSYSGGRSEQYF.

This rearrangement joins TRBV7-2 to TRBJ2-5; weak D call: TRBD2 (6 bases). The germline gives CDR1 SGHTA, CDR2 FQGNSA. Trimming removed 8 bases from V and 2 bases from J, with 6 bases in between. The CDR3 has 11 residues. The CDR3, as DNA: TGTGCCAGCCGGGGGCAAGAGACCCAGTACTTC. This encodes CASRGQETQYF.

This clone was seen a handful of times. The rearrangement links TRBV10-3 to TRBJ1-6, with D tentatively TRBD1 (6 bases). Trimming pared 3 bases from V and 0 bases from J, leaving 12 bases between. The germline V gene encodes CDR1 ENHRY and CDR2 SYGVKD. The CDR3 consists of 17 residues. Here the CDR3 DNA reads TGTGCCATCAGTGAACGACAGGCGAGCTCCTATAATTCACCCCTCCACTTT. It specifies CAISERQASSYNSPLHF.